Each of the 27 T cell receptor beta chains below was sequenced from the same sample in a study of OX40 agonist ivuxolimab in advanced cancers. TCRdb keeps only in-frame clones here, not all; method: immunoSEQ multiplex PCR. Here the sample spans around 150,000 clones, roughly 94% being singletons. Material: CD4+ or CD8+ T cells sorted from blood, obtained in a trial of the OX40 agonist ivuxolimab. Every receptor here comes from an adult with an advanced solid tumor such as melanoma, head and neck, liver or kidney cancer.

The genes are TRBV30 and TRBJ2-3; D gene uncertain. V was pared by 5 bases and J by 0 bases, with 9 bases between. This CDR3 is built from 13 residues. CDR1 and CDR2 from the germline V gene are GTSNPN and SVGIG (reference sequence). The CDR3 region has the DNA TGTGCCTGGGGATATTCTAGCACAGATACGCAGTATTTT. It translates to CAWGYSSTDTQYF.

The CDR3 protein is CASSFPDRGDEQYF. The CDR3, as DNA: TGTGCCAGCAGCTTCCCCGACAGAGGAGACGAGCAGTACTTC. V gene TRBV7-2 combines with J gene TRBJ2-7; D possibly corresponds to TRBD1 (5 bases). Trimming removed 3 bases at V and 5 bases at J, with 14 bases between. CDR1 SGHTA and CDR2 FQGNSA come from the germline V gene. The CDR3 sequence is 14 residues long.

This chain joins TRBV5-4 and TRBJ2-7; D is undetermined. V dropped 3 bases and J dropped 1 base, with 8 bases sitting between them. Germline V gives CDR1 SGHNT, CDR2 YYREEE (reference sequence). The CDR3 has 13 amino acids. The CDR3 DNA reads as TGTGCCAGCAGCTCGCCCACTTCCTACGAGCAGTACTTC. Translated: CASSSPTSYEQYF.

The CDR3 DNA sequence: TGTGCCAGCAGCTCCCAGGGGGACACTGAAGCTTTCTTT. It specifies CASSSQGDTEAFF. This chain connects TRBV7-3 to TRBJ1-1, with 7 nucleotides matching TRBD1. V was clipped by 4 bases and J by 3 bases; unmatched bases: 2. The germline V gene encodes CDR1 SGHTA and CDR2 FQGTGA. The CDR3 has 13 amino acids.

This chain uses TRBV6-1 with TRBJ1-1, with D unclear. Germline V lookup: CDR1 MNHNS, CDR2 SASEGT. The V end was cut by 3 bases, the J end by 7 bases, with 9 bases between. CDR3 length: 12 residues. The chain's CDR3 is CASSESGDEAFF. In nucleotides, the CDR3 is TGTGCCAGCAGTGAGTCTGGAGATGAAGCTTTCTTT.

The chain carries TRBV10-1 and TRBJ1-2; 8 nucleotides line up with TRBD1. The CDR3 spans 17 residues. The germline gives CDR1 WNHNN, CDR2 SYGVQD (reference sequence). Unmatched junction bases numbered 18, after V lost 8 bases and J lost 4 bases. CDR3 nucleotides: TGCGCCAGCCTCCTCCCGGACAGGGACAGTGCCCTCTATGGCTACACCTTC. As protein: CASLLPDRDSALYGYTF.

The chain uses TRBV15 and TRBJ1-4; D ambiguous. Germline V gene lookup returns CDR1 LNHNV and CDR2 YYDKDF (reference sequence). Deletions cut 0 bases from V and 0 bases from J, with 5 bases between. The CDR3 has 15 amino acids. The CDR3 spells CATSRDLTTNEKLFF. In nucleotides, the CDR3 is TGTGCCACCAGCAGAGATCTGACAACTAATGAAAAACTGTTTTTT.

The chain carries TRBV19 and TRBJ1-2, with a tentative D call TRBD1 (5 bases). V lost 7 bases to trimming and J lost 5 bases, with 17 bases between them. Germline lookup yields CDR1 LNHDA and CDR2 SQIVND (reference sequence). This CDR3 spans 14 amino acids. This CDR3 is CASTPGSGPYGYTF. In DNA, the CDR3 is TGTGCCAGTACCCCAGGGTCCGGGCCTTATGGCTACACCTTC.

The genes are TRBV2 and TRBJ2-7; 8 positions match TRBD1. Germline V gene lookup returns CDR1 SNHLY and CDR2 FYNNEI. The CDR3 totals 15 residues. V dropped 6 bases and J dropped 9; count of bases not matched to a gene: 16. The CDR3 is CASRKESGGPRAQYF. CDR3 DNA sequence: TGTGCCAGCAGGAAGGAGTCAGGGGGCCCAAGGGCGCAGTACTTC.

V gene TRBV11-2 combines with J gene TRBJ2-7; D is undetermined. Trimming removed 4 bases at V and 0 bases at J, with 13 bases between. Per the germline V gene, CDR1 is SGHAT and CDR2 is FQNNGV. The CDR3 loop spans 15 amino acids. The CDR3 reads CASSSLDRSSYEQYF. CDR3 DNA: TGTGCCAGCAGCTCCCTAGACCGGAGCTCCTACGAGCAGTACTTC.

The gene calls are TRBV11-2 and TRBJ1-1, with 8 bases fitting TRBD1. The CDR3 extends over 15 amino acids. Germline V gene sequence: CDR1 SGHAT, CDR2 FQNNGV. With 4 bases clipped from V and 4 bases from J, the junction kept 8 bases outside the gene matches. The CDR3: CASSSYRGYGTEAFF. For the CDR3, the DNA is TGTGCCAGCAGCTCGTACAGGGGGTACGGCACTGAAGCTTTCTTT.

The chain carries TRBV28 and TRBJ2-5; 7 nucleotides match TRBD2. Per the germline V gene, CDR1 is MDHEN and CDR2 is SYDVKM. This CDR3 contains 15 residues. V shed 2 bases and J 5 bases; nucleotides not matched to a gene: 8. CDR3 protein: CASSLGGVFRETQYF. For the CDR3, the DNA is TGTGCCAGCAGTTTAGGGGGGGTCTTTAGGGAGACCCAGTACTTC. The full variable domain, in which reference TRBV28 and TRBJ2-5 provide the parts outside the CDR3, is DVKVTQSSRYLVKRTGEKVFLECVQDMDHENMFWYRQDPGLGLRLIYFSYDVKMKEKGDIPEGYSVSREKKERFSLILESASTNQTSMYLCASSLGGVFRETQYFGPGTRLLVL.

The rearrangement uses TRBV2 and TRBJ2-7; no clear D. V was clipped by 1 base and J by 2 bases, with 3 bases between them. The CDR3 covers 12 residues. Germline-derived CDR1 and CDR2 are SNHLY and FYNNEI. CDR3 sequence: CASSEGAYEQYF. The CDR3 DNA reads as TGTGCCAGCAGTGAAGGCGCCTACGAGCAGTACTTC.

This chain uses TRBV5-1 with TRBJ1-5, with 9 bases identical to TRBD1. The trim removed 4 bases at V and 4 bases at J, leaving 9 bases unmatched. This CDR3 spans 16 amino acids. CDR1 and CDR2 from the germline V gene are SGHRS and YFSETQ. CDR3 nucleotide sequence: TGCGCCAGCAGCGTCGGGGACAGGGCCGGGAATCAGCCCCAGCATTTT. Translation gives CASSVGDRAGNQPQHF.

This chain connects TRBV23-1 to TRBJ1-2, with a weak D call TRBD1 (5 bases). TRBV23-1 counts as an open reading frame of uncertain function. The CDR3 spans 14 residues. Trimming stripped 4 bases from V and 7 bases from J, with 16 bases between. CDR3 DNA sequence: TGCGCCAGCAGTCCTCCGGGACTTTATGTTGGCTACACCTTC. This translates into CASSPPGLYVGYTF.

This chain connects TRBV5-1 to TRBJ1-1; 9 bases match TRBD1. Germline V lookup: CDR1 SGHRS, CDR2 YFSETQ. The CDR3 extends over 16 amino acids. V lost 5 bases, J lost 5 bases, and 13 bases stayed unmatched. The CDR3 is CASRWGRQGEDTEAFF. CDR3 coding DNA: TGCGCCAGCAGGTGGGGGCGACAGGGGGAAGATACTGAAGCTTTCTTT.

The gene calls are TRBV7-2 and TRBJ1-5; the D gene is possibly TRBD1 (5 bases). Germline values: CDR1 SGHTA, CDR2 FQGNSA. There are 13 residues in the CDR3. V shed 7 bases and J shed 11 bases, with 18 bases lying between them. The CDR3 loop reads CASTPGRGLTQHF. The CDR3, as DNA: TGTGCCAGCACCCCGGGACGGGGGTTGACCCAGCATTTT.

The V and J genes are TRBV7-2 and TRBJ1-5; TRBD1 agrees at 7 bases. The length of the CDR3 is 15 residues. CDR1 SGHTA and CDR2 FQGNSA come from the germline V gene. V gave up 0 bases and J gave up 11 bases; unmatched junction bases: 10. The CDR3: CASSLAGQTSPTQHF. The CDR3 nucleotides are TGTGCCAGCAGCTTAGCGGGACAGACCTCGCCGACCCAGCATTTT.

This chain links TRBV27 with TRBJ1-4; TRBD1 might be the D (5 bases). V dropped 5 bases and J dropped 8 bases, with 18 bases sitting between them. The germline V gene encodes CDR1 MNHEY and CDR2 SMNVEV (reference sequence). CDR3 length: 15 residues. The CDR3 DNA reads TGTGCCAGCAGTCGCGTCGGGGGACGTGGGGAAAAACTGTTTTTT. The encoded protein is CASSRVGGRGEKLFF.

The chain carries TRBV25-1 and TRBJ1-3; D unclear. The CDR3 consists of 15 residues. V lost 0 bases, J lost 4 bases, and 10 bases lay in between. CDR1 and CDR2 from the germline V gene are MGHDK and SYGVNS. CDR3 in DNA: TGTGCCAGCAGTGAATATACAACAGCCGGAAACACCATATATTTT. It specifies CASSEYTTAGNTIYF.

The chain couples TRBV18 to TRBJ2-7; D possibly corresponds to TRBD2 (7 bases). The V and J ends lost 2 bases and 3 bases respectively, with 14 bases between them. CDR1 is KGHSH and CDR2 is LQKENI in the germline V gene. CDR3 length: 15 amino acids. CDR3 sequence: CASSPSEGGVYEQYF. Here the CDR3 DNA reads TGTGCCAGCTCACCATCGGAAGGGGGGGTCTACGAGCAGTACTTC.

J is TRBJ1-2 and V is TRBV2; D remains ambiguous. V shed 1 base and J shed 4 bases, with 19 bases lying between them. CDR3 size: 17 residues. CDR1 is SNHLY and CDR2 is FYNNEI in the germline V gene. The CDR3 is CASSEGLWGVPSYGYTF. Written as DNA, the CDR3 is TGTGCCAGCAGTGAAGGGCTTTGGGGAGTGCCCTCCTATGGCTACACCTTC.

V and J are TRBV7-2 and TRBJ2-3; TRBD1 might be the D (5 bases). The V gene's germline CDR1 is SGHTA and CDR2 FQGNSA. The CDR3 has 14 residues. Between the trimmed V and J ends, which lost 3 bases and 5 bases, there was a span of 12 bases. This CDR3 reads CASSFSRDRDTQYF. The CDR3 region has the DNA TGTGCCAGCAGCTTTTCCAGGGATAGAGATACGCAGTATTTT.

J is TRBJ2-1 and V is TRBV7-3; 13 nucleotides agree with TRBD2. V was pared by 5 bases and J by 4 bases, with 11 bases of the junction left unmatched. The CDR3 covers 18 residues. Per the germline V gene, CDR1 is SGHTA and CDR2 is FQGTGA. CDR3 amino acids: CASSQHPGTSGKYNEQFF. CDR3 sequence (DNA): TGTGCCAGCAGCCAACACCCGGGGACTAGCGGGAAGTACAATGAGCAGTTCTTC.

This clone was seen only once. J is TRBJ1-4 and V is TRBV6-6; 11 bases line up with TRBD1. Germline V gene data show CDR1 as MNHNY and CDR2 as SVGAGI (reference sequence). After removal of 2 bases from V and 13 bases from J, the junction contained 9 bases not matched to a gene. The CDR3 contains 15 residues. The CDR3 DNA reads as TGTGCCAGCAGTTACGGCGGACAGGGGGCGGGTGGACTGTTTTTT. It specifies CASSYGGQGAGGLFF.

This chain connects TRBV28 to TRBJ2-2, with D uncertain. Germline V gene lookup returns CDR1 MDHEN and CDR2 SYDVKM. CDR3 length: 13 residues. With 6 bases removed from V and 7 bases from J, the gap between germline ends came to 12 bases. This chain's CDR3 is CASSPTVGGELFF. CDR3 DNA sequence: TGTGCCAGCAGCCCAACAGTTGGCGGGGAGCTGTTTTTT.

The chain links TRBV9 to TRBJ1-3; no clear D. The V and J ends lost 4 bases and 0 bases respectively, with 14 bases between them. CDR1 and CDR2 from the germline V gene are SGDLS and YYNGEE. The CDR3 length is 16 residues. CDR3 nucleotide sequence: TGTGCCAGCAGCTTCTCAGACGGAAACTCTGGAAACACCATATATTTT. As protein: CASSFSDGNSGNTIYF. Supplemented by reference TRBV9 and TRBJ1-3, the full variable domain reads DSGVTQTPKHLITATGQRVTLRCSPRSGDLSVYWYQQSLDQGLQFLIQYYNGEERAKGNILERFSAQQFPDLHSELNLSSLELGDSALYFCASSFSDGNSGNTIYFGEGSWLTVV.